The 26 T cell receptor beta chains in this list originate from one sample, sequenced in a study of technical replicates of blood from a handful of donors. Clones were sequenced by immunoSEQ multiplex PCR, and TCRdb holds only the in-frame ones, with some missing. This sample carries tens of thousands of clones, around nine tenths of them seen once, and the ten largest clones take 4% to 5%. Sequenced sample: PBMCs. All receptors derive from a human donor in good health. Some clones in this sample may be carry-over from other donors' samples.

The genes are TRBV27 and TRBJ2-4, with TRBD1 as a possible D gene (6 bases). Trimming took off 3 bases at V and 3 bases at J, with 6 bases between the two ends. The germline V gene has CDR1 MNHEY and CDR2 SMNVEV (reference sequence). The CDR3 is made up of 13 amino acids. The CDR3 protein is CASSFRGKNIQYF. CDR3 coding DNA: TGTGCCAGCAGTTTCAGGGGCAAAAACATTCAGTACTTC.

V gene TRBV7-2 combines with J gene TRBJ2-1; no clear D gene. Trimming took off 1 base at V and 13 bases at J, with 11 bases between the two ends. The CDR3 runs to 12 residues. Looked up from germline, CDR1 is SGHTA and CDR2 is FQGNSA. The chain's CDR3 is CASSLDSLTQFF. Here the CDR3 DNA reads TGTGCCAGCAGCTTAGACTCTCTTACCCAGTTCTTC.

Worth noting for this clone: One end of the junction varies from germline; a read error may be responsible. The chain employs TRBV19 and TRBJ1-2, with 7 bases that match TRBD1. The germline V gene has CDR1 LNHDA and CDR2 SQIVND (reference sequence). The CDR3 has 10 amino acids. This CDR3 reads CASSMGQPAF. CDR3 sequence (DNA): TGTGCCAGTAGTATGGGACAGCCGGCCTTC.

V and J are TRBV4-3 and TRBJ2-1; possible D gene TRBD2, 5 bases. Germline lookup yields CDR1 LGHNA and CDR2 YSLEER. With 0 bases removed from V and 7 bases from J, the gap between germline ends came to 10 bases. This CDR3 spans 14 amino acids. The CDR3 is CASSQDTRLNEQFF. CDR3 bases: TGCGCCAGCAGCCAAGATACTAGATTGAATGAGCAGTTCTTC.

V gene TRBV4-2 combines with J gene TRBJ1-2; D may be TRBD1 (5 bases). In germline, CDR1 is LGHNA, CDR2 YNFKEQ. V gave up 0 bases and J gave up 8 bases, with 19 bases separating them. CDR3 length: 16 residues. CDR3 region: CASSQDLEPPGGGYTF. The CDR3 DNA reads TGTGCCAGCAGCCAAGATTTAGAGCCTCCGGGGGGGGGCTACACCTTC.

The chain uses TRBV10-3 and TRBJ2-6, with D possibly being TRBD1 (6 bases). Trimming stripped 2 bases from V and 0 bases from J, with 17 bases between. The CDR3 spans 19 residues. Germline CDR1 and CDR2: ENHRY and SYGVKD. The CDR3 sequence is CAISEPYRQAISGANVLTF. CDR3 DNA: TGTGCCATCAGTGAGCCCTACCGACAGGCAATCTCTGGGGCCAACGTCCTGACTTTC.

The chain couples TRBV27 to TRBJ1-5; TRBD1 agrees at 9 bases. The ends lost 3 bases at V and 3 bases at J; junction bases unmatched: 3. This CDR3 spans 15 amino acids. CDR1 and CDR2 from the germline V gene are MNHEY and SMNVEV (reference sequence). CDR3 nucleotides: TGTGCCAGCAGTTTCGGACAGGGGCCCAATCAGCCCCAGCATTTT. Translating it yields CASSFGQGPNQPQHF.

The V and J genes are TRBV6-5 and TRBJ1-6, with 9 bases fitting TRBD1. The length of the CDR3 is 14 residues. The J segment lost 7 bases and the V segment lost 4 bases, leaving 2 bases of the junction unmatched. Germline lookup yields CDR1 MNHEY and CDR2 SVGAGI. The CDR3 is CASSWDRENSPLHF. DNA of the CDR3: TGTGCCAGCAGTTGGGACAGGGAGAATTCACCCCTCCACTTT.

The rearrangement joins TRBV18 to TRBJ2-7, with TRBD2 as a possible D gene (5 bases). The CDR3 is 14 residues long. In germline, CDR1 is KGHSH, CDR2 LQKENI. V gave up 2 bases and J gave up 2 bases, with 10 bases separating them. CDR3: CASSPVEGAYEQYF. The DNA for the CDR3 is TGTGCCAGCTCACCAGTCGAGGGAGCCTACGAGCAGTACTTC.

The rearrangement links TRBV5-1 to TRBJ1-3; no reliable D call. The V gene's germline CDR1 is SGHRS and CDR2 YFSETQ. This CDR3 spans 14 amino acids. V was trimmed by 0 bases and J by 0 bases, leaving 4 bases between them. The CDR3 DNA reads TGCGCCAGCAGCTTGGGACACTCTGGAAACACCATATATTTT. The encoded protein is CASSLGHSGNTIYF.

V and J are TRBV7-9 and TRBJ2-5; TRBD1 aligns across 9 bases. This CDR3 spans 16 amino acids. Unmatched junction bases numbered 8, after V lost 5 bases and J lost 1 base. The germline V gene encodes CDR1 SEHNR and CDR2 FQNEAQ (reference sequence). The CDR3 here is CASSPRTGEAQETQYF. The CDR3 region has the DNA TGTGCCAGCAGCCCGAGGACAGGGGAAGCCCAAGAGACCCAGTACTTC.

The chain links TRBV7-3 to TRBJ2-3; TRBD2 agrees at 9 bases. V trimming: 0 bases; J trimming: 4 bases; junction bases outside the gene matches: 14. Germline V gene lookup returns CDR1 SGHTA and CDR2 FQGTGA. The CDR3 spans 19 residues. In DNA, the CDR3 is TGTGCCAGCAGCTTAACGGGGCATGTGGGCGGGGGGGCCGCAGATACGCAGTATTTT. Its protein is CASSLTGHVGGGAADTQYF.

The chain carries TRBV4-2 and TRBJ1-2, with D possibly matching TRBD1 (6 bases). Trimming pared 0 bases from V and 8 bases from J, leaving 13 bases between. The germline CDR1 and CDR2 sequences are LGHNA and YNFKEQ. The CDR3 contains 14 residues. CDR3 bases: TGTGCCAGCAGCCAAGAATCGGGGGGCGTCGGCTACACCTTC. This sequence encodes CASSQESGGVGYTF.

The V call is TRBV13, the J call TRBJ1-2; D possibly corresponds to TRBD1 (5 bases). Trimming pared 8 bases from V and 4 bases from J, leaving 17 bases between. CDR1 is PRHDT and CDR2 is FYEKMQ in the germline V gene (reference sequence). This CDR3 has 14 amino acids. CDR3 residues: CASALRTGIYGYTF. The CDR3 nucleotides are TGTGCCAGCGCCCTTCGTACAGGAATCTATGGCTACACCTTC.

This chain joins TRBV5-8 and TRBJ2-1; TRBD2 aligns across 10 bases. Germline V gives CDR1 SGHTS, CDR2 YDEGEE. There are 15 residues in the CDR3. The V and J ends lost 4 bases and 5 bases, in that order; junction bases with no gene match: 6. CDR3 in DNA: TGTGCCAGCAGCATCGGACTAGCGGAGCACAATGAGCAGTTCTTC. Its protein product is CASSIGLAEHNEQFF.

The count of this clone is one. The chain has TRBV5-4 and TRBJ2-3; D possibly corresponds to TRBD1 (6 bases). Trimming cost V 4 bases and J 8 bases, with 17 bases left between them. Germline V gives CDR1 SGHNT, CDR2 YYREEE (reference sequence). The CDR3 sequence is 14 residues long. The CDR3, as DNA: TGTGCCAGCAGCCCTACGCAGGGGTTAGGTACGCAGTATTTT. As protein: CASSPTQGLGTQYF.

This chain connects TRBV5-1 to TRBJ1-4, with 7 nucleotides matching TRBD1. Trimming at V came to 2 bases and at J to 4 bases, leaving 2 bases not matched to a gene. Germline CDR1 reads SGHRS; CDR2 reads YFSETQ. CDR3 length: 14 residues. The DNA for the CDR3 is TGCGCCAGCAGCTTAGGGGACAGTAATGAAAAACTGTTTTTT. Amino acid sequence: CASSLGDSNEKLFF.

This chain uses TRBV27 with TRBJ2-1, with 14 bases that match TRBD2. The CDR3 has 16 amino acids. The trim removed 8 bases at V and 4 bases at J, leaving 7 bases unmatched. Germline lookup yields CDR1 MNHEY and CDR2 SMNVEV (reference sequence). CDR3: CASSGLAGGLYNEQFF. The CDR3 coding sequence is TGTGCCAGCTCAGGACTAGCGGGGGGACTTTACAATGAGCAGTTCTTC.

The V call is TRBV5-1, the J call TRBJ1-6; 9 nucleotides line up with TRBD1. The germline CDR1 and CDR2 sequences are SGHRS and YFSETQ. The V segment lost 4 bases and the J segment 7 bases; nucleotides outside the gene matches: 15. CDR3 length: 18 residues. CDR3 in DNA: TGCGCCAGCAGCAGGGGGGACAGGGACCCCCTGGGGAATTCACCCCTCCACTTT. Translation: CASSRGDRDPLGNSPLHF.

The chain is built from TRBV2 and TRBJ1-1; D unclear. The CDR3 runs 11 residues. Germline loops: CDR1 SNHLY, CDR2 FYNNEI. V was clipped by 3 bases and J by 11 bases, with 10 bases between them. In DNA, the CDR3 is TGTGCCAGCAGTGAGAGGGCGTGGGCTTTCTTT. The encoded protein is CASSERAWAFF.

The rearrangement uses TRBV4-1 and TRBJ2-7, with TRBD1 as a possible D gene (5 bases). There are 15 residues in the CDR3. The germline gives CDR1 MGHRA, CDR2 YSYEKL. With 1 base removed from V and 2 bases from J, the gap between germline ends came to 12 bases. The CDR3 region is CASSQVQGIPYEQYF. CDR3 coding DNA: TGCGCCAGCAGCCAAGTTCAGGGTATCCCCTACGAGCAGTACTTC.

J is TRBJ1-5 and V is TRBV6-1; a possible D gene is TRBD1 (5 bases). The germline V gene has CDR1 MNHNS and CDR2 SASEGT. Trimming took off 1 base at V and 9 bases at J, with 10 bases between the two ends. The CDR3 is made up of 13 amino acids. The CDR3 reads CASSEERGLPQHF. The CDR3 DNA reads as TGTGCCAGCAGTGAAGAAAGGGGATTGCCCCAGCATTTT.

The chain combines TRBV11-2 with TRBJ2-3; 12 bases align to TRBD2. CDR1 and CDR2 (germline): SGHAT, FQNNGV. V lost 5 bases and J lost 0; bases outside the gene matches: 3. The CDR3 loop spans 16 amino acids. The CDR3 DNA follows: TGTGCCAGCAGCCTAGCGGGGGGGCTTAGCACAGATACGCAGTATTTT. Amino acid sequence: CASSLAGGLSTDTQYF. The full variable domain, rest sourced from reference TRBV11-2 and TRBJ2-3, is EAGVAQSPRYKIIEKRQSVAFWCNPISGHATLYWYQQILGQGPKLLIQFQNNGVVDDSQLPKDRFSAERLKGVDSTLKIQPAKLEDSAVYLCASSLAGGLSTDTQYFGPGTRLTVL.

Here the CDR3 reads CASSFDTGGGTEAFF. The DNA for the CDR3 is TGCGCCAGCAGTTTCGATACAGGGGGCGGAACTGAAGCTTTCTTT. V usage is TRBV5-1 and J usage is TRBJ1-1; 9 bases match TRBD1. The germline V gene encodes CDR1 SGHRS and CDR2 YFSETQ. With 5 bases clipped from V and 5 bases from J, the junction kept 10 bases outside the gene matches. The CDR3 is 15 residues long. Based on the CDR3 plus reference TRBV5-1 and TRBJ1-1, the full variable domain is KAGVTQTPRYLIKTRGQQVTLSCSPISGHRSVSWYQQTPGQGLQFLFEYFSETQRNKGNFPGRFSGRQFSNSRSEMNVSTLELGDSALYLCASSFDTGGGTEAFFGQGTRLTVV.

The genes are TRBV5-6 and TRBJ2-3; 7 bases fit TRBD2. The CDR3 extends over 13 amino acids. J was trimmed by 1 base and V by 9 bases; bases with no gene match: 5. Germline-derived CDR1 and CDR2 are SGHDT and YYEEEE. The CDR3 DNA reads as TGTGCCACCGGGAGGACGGGCACAGATACGCAGTATTTT. Protein: CATGRTGTDTQYF.

The chain employs TRBV7-9 and TRBJ1-5; TRBD1 agrees at 8 bases. Germline CDR1 and CDR2: SEHNR and FQNEAQ (reference sequence). V dropped 1 base and J dropped 3; count of bases not matched to a gene: 5. The CDR3 is 16 amino acids. This CDR3 reads CASSLGVGQVNQPQHF. The CDR3 nucleotides read TGTGCCAGCAGCTTAGGTGTGGGACAGGTCAATCAGCCCCAGCATTTT.